The present T cell receptor beta chain was sequenced within a study of shared clonotypes between healthy human individuals. Findings and caveats of the study: The rarefaction results pointed to incomplete sorted-subset sequencing despite large depth.

Measured with immunoSEQ multiplex PCR; TCRdb has only the in-frame clones, and not every one. The table records around 2.5 million clones, approximately 94% of them present only once. The V gene lost 3 bases and the J gene lost 4 bases, with 13 bases spanning the gap. Per germline, CDR1 SGHRS and CDR2 YFSETQ. The CDR3 has 14 amino acids. Regarding this clone: Its antigen is unidentified.

Sequencing input: naive CD4+ T cells from PBMCs. Subset specified: CD45RA+ positively selected. The genes are TRBV5-1 and TRBJ1-2, with D unresolved. The receptor was derived from a man between 18 and 29 years old in good health. Some clones in this sample may be carry-over from other donors' samples. The CDR3 DNA reads TGCGCCAGCAGCTCGCAAGGGCCGGCCTATGGCTACACCTTC. It is translated as CASSSQGPAYGYTF.